This TCR beta chain was captured by sequencing in a study of cytomegalovirus exposure and HLA in healthy donors. This clone was seen a few times. The PCR contained 60 Vbeta and 13 Jbeta primers. Assay: immunoSEQ multiplex PCR; the TCRdb copy retains only in-frame clones and omits some. The sample lists around 130,000 clones, over 70% occurring once. This sequence originates from a woman between 55 and 75 years old in good health and CMV-seropositive. The specimen was PBMCs.

The CDR3 sequence: CASSSGSLSEQYF. The CDR3 DNA reads as TGTGCCAGCAGCTCCGGGTCGCTCAGCGAGCAGTACTTC. V and J are TRBV7-3 and TRBJ2-7; D gene unclear. Germline V gives CDR1 SGHTA, CDR2 FQGTGA. Trimming stripped 4 bases from V and 6 bases from J, with 13 bases between. This CDR3 region has 13 residues.